Below are 15 T cell receptor beta chains sequenced from a single sample in a study of cytomegalovirus exposure and HLA in healthy donors. The primer mix had 60 Vbeta and 13 Jbeta primers. Produced via immunoSEQ multiplex PCR; TCRdb's table is partial and in-frame only. The sample has some 110,000 clones, 13% to 15% seen once. Material for sequencing was PBMCs. The receptors here all came from a female donor in good health and CMV-seronegative.

This clone was observed a handful of times. The genes are TRBV27 and TRBJ2-2; TRBD2 matches 9 bases. This CDR3 region has 16 residues. Germline trimming cut 2 bases from V and 5 bases from J; bases unmatched to any gene: 6. Germline assignment: CDR1 MNHEY and CDR2 SMNVEV (reference sequence). The DNA of the CDR3 is TGTGCCAGCAGTTTAAGGCTAGCGGGGACAACCGGGGAGCTGTTTTTT. Translating it yields CASSLRLAGTTGELFF.

This rearrangement joins TRBV5-1 to TRBJ2-5; 10 bases are shared with TRBD2. The length of the CDR3 is 16 residues. Germline V gene lookup returns CDR1 SGHRS and CDR2 YFSETQ. V was pared by 1 base and J by 1 base, with 4 bases of the junction left unmatched. The CDR3 reads CASSLRTSGVQETQYF. The CDR3 DNA reads TGCGCCAGCAGCTTGAGGACTAGCGGTGTCCAAGAGACCCAGTACTTC.

There are a few counts of this clone. The chain employs TRBV5-1 and TRBJ1-3; 7 bases agree with TRBD1. The CDR3 spans 16 residues. Losses at the gene ends were 4 bases for V and 0 bases for J; bases not matched to a gene: 7. The germline gives CDR1 SGHRS, CDR2 YFSETQ. In nucleotides, the CDR3 is TGCGCCAGCAGCAGGGAACAGGGGTCCTCTGGAAACACCATATATTTT. Translated: CASSREQGSSGNTIYF.

This clone was seen a handful of times. This sequence joins TRBV30 and TRBJ2-1, with 11 bases identical to TRBD2. Germline CDR1 reads GTSNPN; CDR2 reads SVGIG (reference sequence). The V segment lost 4 bases and the J segment 4 bases; nucleotides outside the gene matches: 3. The CDR3 extends over 14 amino acids. CDR3 residues: CAWNLAGGYNEQFF. In nucleotides, the CDR3 is TGTGCCTGGAATCTAGCGGGGGGTTACAATGAGCAGTTCTTC. The full variable domain, rest sourced from reference TRBV30 and TRBJ2-1, is SQTIHQWPATLVQPVGSPLSLECTVEGTSNPNLYWYRQAAGRGLQLLFYSVGIGQISSEVPQNLSASRPQDRQFILSSKKLLLSDSGFYLCAWNLAGGYNEQFFGPGTRLTVL.

This clone was detected a few times. The chain combines TRBV5-4 with TRBJ2-3; 10 nucleotides align to TRBD2. J gave up 0 bases and V 4 bases, and 2 bases lay outside the gene matches. This CDR3 comprises 15 residues. CDR1 SGHNT and CDR2 YYREEE come from the germline V gene (reference sequence). The CDR3 is CASSALAGSTDTQYF. CDR3 bases: TGTGCCAGCAGCGCACTAGCGGGGAGCACAGATACGCAGTATTTT.

V is TRBV28 and J is TRBJ2-7, with D tentatively TRBD2 (6 bases). This CDR3 has 14 amino acids. Germline lookup yields CDR1 MDHEN and CDR2 SYDVKM. The V gene lost 3 bases and the J gene lost 2 bases, with 11 bases spanning the gap. CDR3 nucleotide sequence: TGTGCCAGCAGTTTTGCGGGGAAACCCTACGAGCAGTACTTC. It yields the protein CASSFAGKPYEQYF.

Note on this clone: At one end the junction does not follow the germline gene, possibly because of a read error. The CDR3 sequence is CAWSVRGGPSTHF. The CDR3 nucleotides read TGTGCCTGGAGTGTAAGGGGGGGACCCAGTACCCACTTT. This chain links TRBV30 with TRBJ1-1; TRBD1 is a possible D gene (6 bases). The CDR3 has 13 amino acids. The V gene's germline CDR1 is GTSNPN and CDR2 SVGIG (reference sequence).

This clone was counted a few times. The chain has TRBV19 and TRBJ2-1, with 10 bases identical to TRBD2. After removal of 5 bases from V and 3 bases from J, the junction contained 1 base not matched to a gene. The CDR3 covers 14 residues. The V gene's germline CDR1 is LNHDA and CDR2 SQIVND (reference sequence). The CDR3 coding sequence is TGTGCCAGTAGTGGGACTAGCGACTACAATGAGCAGTTCTTC. This codes for CASSGTSDYNEQFF. The full variable domain, in which reference TRBV19 and TRBJ2-1 provide the parts outside the CDR3, is DGGITQSPKYLFRKEGQNVTLSCEQNLNHDAMYWYRQDPGQGLRLIYYSQIVNDFQKGDIAEGYSVSREKKESFPLTVTSAQKNPTAFYLCASSGTSDYNEQFFGPGTRLTVL.

The chain is built from TRBV28 and TRBJ1-2; D gene unclear. Germline CDR1 MDHEN, CDR2 SYDVKM. The CDR3 has 13 amino acids. V was trimmed by 5 bases and J by 5 bases, leaving 12 bases between them. The DNA for the CDR3 is TGTGCCAGCAGTCCGGGAGTGGCGTATGGCTACACCTTC. Protein product: CASSPGVAYGYTF.

This clone was counted only a few times. This sequence joins TRBV13 and TRBJ1-1; D unresolved. Germline V CDR1 and CDR2: PRHDT, FYEKMQ (reference sequence). V was clipped by 5 bases and J by 3 bases, with 7 bases between them. The CDR3 length is 12 residues. The CDR3 bases are TGTGCCAGCAGCCCTTCAGACACTGAAGCTTTCTTT. This sequence encodes CASSPSDTEAFF.

The gene calls are TRBV28 and TRBJ2-1, with 8 bases lining up with TRBD2. Germline values: CDR1 MDHEN, CDR2 SYDVKM. Trimming took 6 bases from V and 6 from J; bases not matched to a gene: 10. The length of the CDR3 is 15 residues. The CDR3 loop is CASSREREWRNEQFF. In DNA form, the CDR3 reads TGTGCCAGCAGCCGGGAGCGGGAGTGGCGCAATGAGCAGTTCTTC.

The sample holds a few counts of this clone. V usage is TRBV19 and J usage is TRBJ2-7, with a weak D call TRBD1 (5 bases). Germline values: CDR1 LNHDA, CDR2 SQIVND (reference sequence). This CDR3 has 12 amino acids. V lost 7 bases, J lost 4 bases, and 11 bases lay in between. As DNA, the CDR3 is TGTGCCAGTACCGACAGAGCATACGAGCAGTACTTC. Protein sequence: CASTDRAYEQYF.

This chain uses TRBV6-7 with TRBJ1-3; D not resolved. TRBV6-7 is assigned to the ORF class and has an uncertain function. This CDR3 contains 16 residues. Trimming took 0 bases from V and 5 from J, leaving 14 bases between them. In DNA, the CDR3 is TGTGCCAGCAGTTACTCTAAGCCTGCGGGTAGAAACACCATATATTTT. Protein: CASSYSKPAGRNTIYF.

This clone was recorded at least ten times. The chain combines TRBV2 with TRBJ2-2; tentative D call: TRBD1 (6 bases). Trimming left V 6 bases short and J 6 bases short, with 8 bases between. The CDR3 is 12 amino acids. CDR1 is SNHLY and CDR2 is FYNNEI in the germline V gene. CDR3 sequence reads: CASRTGAGELFF. The CDR3 coding sequence is TGTGCCAGCAGGACAGGTGCCGGGGAGCTGTTTTTT.

The CDR3, as DNA: TGTGCCAGCAGCATCAGGGGGCACGGCTACACCTTC. It codes for CASSIRGHGYTF. This chain uses TRBV6-5 with TRBJ1-2; 8 bases fit TRBD1. The V gene end was trimmed by 6 bases and the J gene end by 8 bases; junction bases not matched to a gene: 5. This CDR3 region has 12 residues. Germline CDR1 MNHEY, CDR2 SVGAGI.